The 27 T cell receptor beta chains below were found in one sample sequenced in a study of blood T cell repertoires in COVID-19 (dated by TCRdb to the early 2020s). Library preparation used the immunoSEQ multiplex PCR assay. Not all clones reach the TCRdb copy of this immuneACCESS table, which keeps in-frame sequences only. Checked studies attribute under half of the gap to unresolved V genes and leave the rest unexplained. The sample data list 650,000 to 800,000 clones, and approximately 90% of these were observed just once. The top ten hold about 0.26% of the sample. The sequencing input was peripheral blood. All receptors derive from a young woman with acute or convalescent COVID-19.

This sequence joins TRBV6-7 and TRBJ1-6, with D possibly matching TRBD1 (5 bases). TRBV6-7 is filed as an ORF, its function uncertain. Trimming took 2 bases from V and 9 from J, leaving 20 bases between them. There are 17 residues in the CDR3. The CDR3 bases are TGTGCCAGCAGTTACCTTGCGGGGGGAGGATGGGGTTCACCCCTCCACTTT. Its translation is CASSYLAGGGWGSPLHF.

The chain has TRBV25-1 and TRBJ2-3, with D hard to call. The germline V gene encodes CDR1 MGHDK and CDR2 SYGVNS. CDR3 length: 12 residues. V shed 6 bases and J shed 11 bases, with 15 bases lying between them. The CDR3 here is CASSLGPQRQYF. The CDR3 bases are TGTGCCAGCAGCCTGGGCCCTCAAAGGCAGTATTTT. Variable domain in full (rest from reference TRBV25-1 and TRBJ2-3): EADIYQTPRYLVIGTGKKITLECSQTMGHDKMYWYQQDPGMELHLIHYSYGVNSTEKGDLSSESTVSRIRTEHFPLTLESARPSHTSQYLCASSLGPQRQYFGPGTRLTVL.

This CDR3 reads CASSQESGTDYGYTF. CDR3 bases: TGCGCCAGCAGCCAAGAGTCGGGGACAGACTATGGCTACACCTTC. The chain employs TRBV4-3 and TRBJ1-2; 7 nucleotides agree with TRBD1. Per germline, CDR1 LGHNA and CDR2 YSLEER. The CDR3 has 15 residues. V gave up 0 bases and J gave up 3 bases; unmatched junction bases: 4.

V usage is TRBV29-1 and J usage is TRBJ1-1; D is unclear. This CDR3 has 13 residues. Per germline, CDR1 SQVTM and CDR2 ANQGSEA. The germline V and J ends were trimmed by 1 base and 10 bases, with 16 bases remaining between them. The CDR3 nucleotides are TGCAGCGTTGAAGTGCAGGCCTATCGTCGAGCTTTCTTT. Its translation is CSVEVQAYRRAFF.

V usage is TRBV7-3 and J usage is TRBJ2-7, with 7 bases lining up with TRBD2. CDR1 is SGHTA, CDR2 FQGTGA, per germline. The CDR3 spans 15 residues. V trimming: 1 base; J trimming: 2 bases; junction bases outside the gene matches: 5. The CDR3 loop is CASSLKGGGPYEQYF. DNA for the CDR3: TGTGCCAGCAGCTTAAAGGGCGGGGGACCCTACGAGCAGTACTTC.

The chain uses TRBV27 and TRBJ1-6, with a tentative D call TRBD1 (5 bases). CDR3 length: 17 amino acids. Germline CDR1 is MNHEY and CDR2 is SMNVEV (reference sequence). Trimming took 2 bases from V and 7 from J, leaving 18 bases between them. The DNA of the CDR3 is TGTGCCAGCAGTTTAGACGGACGGGGGGTCAGGAATTCACCCCTCCACTTT. This codes for CASSLDGRGVRNSPLHF.

The rearrangement links TRBV2 to TRBJ1-1; 8 bases map to TRBD1. This CDR3 comprises 14 residues. V lost 8 bases to trimming and J lost 3 bases; unmatched junction nucleotides: 8. Germline V CDR1 and CDR2: SNHLY, FYNNEI. The CDR3 nucleotides are TGTGCCAGCCCCCGGAACAGGGGGGACACTGAAGCTTTCTTT. It codes for CASPRNRGDTEAFF.

This sequence joins TRBV5-6 and TRBJ2-7, with D possibly being TRBD2 (6 bases). Trimming shortened V by 4 bases and J by 2 bases, and 13 bases separated the two germline ends. Germline V gives CDR1 SGHDT, CDR2 YYEEEE. The CDR3 runs to 14 residues. The CDR3 here is CASSLGGVTYEQYF. The CDR3 coding sequence is TGTGCCAGCAGCCTGGGGGGAGTAACCTACGAGCAGTACTTC.

This chain links TRBV7-6 with TRBJ2-1; D is perhaps TRBD2 (7 bases). The V gene lost 2 bases and the J gene lost 3 bases, with 8 bases spanning the gap. The length of the CDR3 is 14 residues. The V gene's germline CDR1 is SGHVS and CDR2 FNYEAQ. The CDR3 DNA is TGTGCCAGCAGCTTAAGGGGGGGCTACAATGAGCAGTTCTTC. It codes for CASSLRGGYNEQFF.

The chain combines TRBV3-1 (or the pseudogene TRBV3-2) with TRBJ2-7; 10 bases align to TRBD2. V trimming: 1 base; J trimming: 7 bases; junction bases outside the gene matches: 1. The CDR3 runs to 13 residues. Per germline, CDR1 LGHDT and CDR2 YNNKEL (reference sequence). Here the CDR3 reads CASSQGLAGEQYF. CDR3 in DNA: TGTGCCAGCAGCCAAGGACTAGCGGGTGAGCAGTACTTC.

The gene calls are TRBV14 and TRBJ1-1, with TRBD1 as a possible D gene (5 bases). The germline V gene has CDR1 SGHDN and CDR2 FVKESK. The CDR3 runs to 16 residues. V dropped 2 bases and J dropped 1 base, with 14 bases sitting between them. CDR3 coding DNA: TGTGCCAGCAGCCAAAGAGTCGGACATCCGAACACTGAAGCTTTCTTT. This sequence encodes CASSQRVGHPNTEAFF. Full variable domain (missing parts from reference TRBV14 and TRBJ1-1): EAGVTQFPSHSVIEKGQTVTLRCDPISGHDNLYWYRRVMGKEIKFLLHFVKESKQDESGMPNNRFLAERTGGTYSTLKVQPAELEDSGVYFCASSQRVGHPNTEAFFGQGTRLTVV.

The rearrangement uses TRBV5-4 and TRBJ2-3, with 14 bases fitting TRBD2. V was clipped by 3 bases and J by 0 bases; unmatched bases: 9. The germline CDR1 and CDR2 sequences are SGHNT and YYREEE (reference sequence). CDR3 length: 19 residues. This CDR3 is CASSSLTSGGAHSTDTQYF. CDR3 in DNA: TGTGCCAGCAGCTCCCTGACTAGCGGGGGGGCCCATAGCACAGATACGCAGTATTTT. The full variable domain, its missing parts supplied by reference TRBV5-4 and TRBJ2-3, is ETGVTQSPTHLIKTRGQQVTLRCSSQSGHNTVSWYQQALGQGPQFIFQYYREEENGRGNFPPRFSGLQFPNYSSELNVNALELDDSALYLCASSSLTSGGAHSTDTQYFGPGTRLTVL.

The chain uses TRBV5-1 and TRBJ2-2; tentative D call: TRBD1 (6 bases). CDR1 is SGHRS, CDR2 YFSETQ, per germline. The germline V and J ends were trimmed by 3 bases and 6 bases, with 18 bases remaining between them. The CDR3 contains 16 residues. The DNA of the CDR3 is TGCGCCAGCAGCTACGGGACAAATATTCAGTCCGGGGAGCTGTTTTTT. Its translation is CASSYGTNIQSGELFF.

The chain employs TRBV5-1 and TRBJ2-7; 10 positions agree with TRBD2. Germline CDR1 reads SGHRS; CDR2 reads YFSETQ. The V segment lost 4 bases and the J segment 4 bases; nucleotides outside the gene matches: 8. The CDR3 totals 15 residues. The CDR3 loop is CASSPSGGAIYEQYF. DNA for the CDR3: TGCGCCAGCAGCCCGAGCGGGGGGGCAATTTACGAGCAGTACTTC.

V usage is TRBV4-1 and J usage is TRBJ2-7, with 13 bases lining up with TRBD2. V gave up 0 bases and J gave up 0 bases; unmatched junction bases: 5. This CDR3 comprises 18 residues. Germline CDR1 is MGHRA and CDR2 is YSYEKL. In DNA, the CDR3 is TGCGCCAGCAGCCAAGATAGGGGACTAGCGGGGAGCTCCTACGAGCAGTACTTC. Translation: CASSQDRGLAGSSYEQYF.

The chain carries TRBV30 and TRBJ1-3, with a possible D match to TRBD1 (5 bases). Trimming removed 0 bases from V and 0 bases from J, with 9 bases in between. Germline V gene data show CDR1 as GTSNPN and CDR2 as SVGIG (reference sequence). The CDR3 totals 15 residues. CDR3 in amino acids: CAWSVPGGSGNTIYF. The CDR3 region has the DNA TGTGCCTGGAGTGTACCGGGGGGCTCTGGAAACACCATATATTTT.

This clone was seen only once. The rearrangement uses TRBV19 and TRBJ1-5; 8 nucleotides line up with TRBD1. The ends lost 5 bases at V and 6 bases at J; junction bases unmatched: 9. Germline V gene data show CDR1 as LNHDA and CDR2 as SQIVND (reference sequence). The CDR3 is 15 residues long. This CDR3 reads CASSPNGQGAQPQHF. CDR3 nucleotides: TGTGCCAGTAGTCCGAACGGACAGGGAGCTCAGCCCCAGCATTTT. Full variable domain (remainder filled in from reference TRBV19 and TRBJ1-5): DGGITQSPKYLFRKEGQNVTLSCEQNLNHDAMYWYRQDPGQGLRLIYYSQIVNDFQKGDIAEGYSVSREKKESFPLTVTSAQKNPTAFYLCASSPNGQGAQPQHFGDGTRLSIL.

This clone showed up just once. The rearrangement joins TRBV9 to TRBJ1-2, with 10 bases fitting TRBD1. The CDR3 has 12 amino acids. Germline CDR1 SGDLS, CDR2 YYNGEE. V shed 5 bases, J shed 8 bases, and the junction held 3 bases outside the gene matches. The CDR3 spells CASRGTGVGYTF. The CDR3 region has the DNA TGTGCCAGCAGAGGGACAGGGGTAGGCTACACCTTC.

The rearrangement links TRBV6-5 to TRBJ1-1; D not certain. Germline CDR1 and CDR2: MNHEY and SVGAGI. The V gene lost 2 bases and the J gene lost 3 bases, with 10 bases spanning the gap. This CDR3 has 14 residues. The CDR3 protein is CASSYTMTDTEAFF. In nucleotides, the CDR3 is TGTGCCAGCAGTTACACTATGACGGACACTGAAGCTTTCTTT.

The V gene is TRBV3-1 (or the pseudogene TRBV3-2), the J gene TRBJ1-6; possible D gene TRBD1, 5 bases. Trimming took off 4 bases at V and 10 bases at J, with 17 bases between the two ends. The CDR3 is 15 residues long. Germline loops: CDR1 LGHDT, CDR2 YNNKEL (reference sequence). This CDR3 reads CASSPPAGHGSPLHF. The DNA of the CDR3 is TGTGCCAGCAGCCCCCCGGCGGGGCATGGATCACCCCTCCACTTT.

The chain carries TRBV1 and TRBJ2-1; the DNA was not compared with TRBD2, the D call given in the table. TRBV1 is a listed pseudogene. This CDR3 comprises 19 residues. In DNA, the CDR3 is TGCACCAGCAGCCACCCCCCCGGGACTAGCGGGGGGCCGGACAATGAGCAGTTCTTC. Its protein is CTSSHPPGTSGGPDNEQFF.

The rearrangement links TRBV2 to TRBJ1-2, with D unclear. The germline gives CDR1 SNHLY, CDR2 FYNNEI. V was pared by 7 bases and J by 5 bases, with 8 bases between. This CDR3 has 11 amino acids. CDR3 bases: TGTGCCAGCATGGGCGAGTATGGCTACACCTTC. Translated, it gives CASMGEYGYTF.

The V gene is TRBV28, the J gene TRBJ1-1; D is uncertain. This CDR3 is built from 11 residues. Germline CDR1 reads MDHEN; CDR2 reads SYDVKM. The V gene lost 6 bases and the J gene lost 5 bases, with 7 bases spanning the gap. CDR3 residues: CASSLRTEAFF. CDR3 coding DNA: TGTGCCAGCAGCCTACGAACTGAAGCTTTCTTT.

V usage is TRBV27 and J usage is TRBJ1-2; perhaps TRBD1 as D (6 bases). V dropped 3 bases and J dropped 4 bases, with 12 bases sitting between them. The CDR3 runs 14 residues. Germline CDR1 MNHEY, CDR2 SMNVEV (reference sequence). The DNA of the CDR3 is TGTGCCAGCAGTTTTACAGGGTTACGCTATGGCTACACCTTC. Translated, it gives CASSFTGLRYGYTF.

This clone was detected once. The chain combines TRBV27 with TRBJ1-6, with 8 bases identical to TRBD1. In germline, CDR1 is MNHEY, CDR2 SMNVEV (reference sequence). CDR3 length: 15 amino acids. Trimming at V came to 5 bases and at J to 5 bases, leaving 5 bases not matched to a gene. DNA for the CDR3: TGTGCCAGCAGTCCGACAGGGGCTAATAATTCACCCCTCCACTTT. Translation gives CASSPTGANNSPLHF.

The J gene is TRBJ2-2, the V gene TRBV12-3 or TRBV12-4; D gene uncertain. Trimming took off 5 bases at V and 7 bases at J, with 11 bases between the two ends. The CDR3 totals 13 residues. The CDR3, as DNA: TGTGCCAGCAGTCTATTCCCTCTCGGGGAGCTGTTTTTT. Protein: CASSLFPLGELFF.

The chain couples TRBV18 to TRBJ1-1, with 7 bases aligning to TRBD1. V dropped 5 bases and J dropped 0; count of bases not matched to a gene: 0. The germline V gene encodes CDR1 KGHSH and CDR2 LQKENI. This CDR3 contains 13 residues. Written as DNA, the CDR3 is TGTGCCAGCTCAACAGGGGTGAACACTGAAGCTTTCTTT. It specifies CASSTGVNTEAFF.